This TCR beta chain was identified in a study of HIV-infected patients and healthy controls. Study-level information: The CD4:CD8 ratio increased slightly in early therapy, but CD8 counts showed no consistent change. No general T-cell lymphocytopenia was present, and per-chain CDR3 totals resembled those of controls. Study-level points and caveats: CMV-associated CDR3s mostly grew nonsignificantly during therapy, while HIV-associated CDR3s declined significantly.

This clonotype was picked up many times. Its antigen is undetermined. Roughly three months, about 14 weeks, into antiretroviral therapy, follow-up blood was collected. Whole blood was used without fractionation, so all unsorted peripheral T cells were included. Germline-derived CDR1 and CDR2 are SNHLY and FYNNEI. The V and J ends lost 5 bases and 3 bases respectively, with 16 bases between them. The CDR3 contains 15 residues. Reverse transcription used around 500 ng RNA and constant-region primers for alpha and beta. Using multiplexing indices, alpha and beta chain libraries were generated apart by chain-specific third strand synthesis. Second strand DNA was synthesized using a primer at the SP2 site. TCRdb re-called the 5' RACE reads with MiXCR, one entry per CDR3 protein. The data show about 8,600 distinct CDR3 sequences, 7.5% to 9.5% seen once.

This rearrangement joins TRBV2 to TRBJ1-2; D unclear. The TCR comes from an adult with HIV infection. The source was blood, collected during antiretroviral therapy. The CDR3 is CASSPSSRAHYGYTF. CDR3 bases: TGTGCCAGCAGTCCATCATCCCGGGCCCACTATGGCTACACCTTC.